The rows below give T cell receptor beta chains drawn from one sample of a study of cytomegalovirus exposure and HLA in healthy donors. Clones were sequenced by immunoSEQ multiplex PCR, and TCRdb holds only the in-frame ones, with some missing. Counted here are 180,000 or so clones, about 89% occurring once; the ten biggest clones make up around 7.2%. The sample taken for sequencing was PBMCs. These TCRs come from a man aged 30-40 years in good health and CMV-seropositive. The conserved cysteine and the conserved F or W are not part of the CDR3 here. Fields, in order: CDR3 protein, V gene, J gene.

ASSSWTSGIEYEQY	TRBV11-1	TRBJ2-7
ASSQLVGTDTQY	TRBV5-6	TRBJ2-3
ASSGERGRNEKLF	TRBV5-1	TRBJ1-4
ASSLGAGTEKLF	TRBV7-9	TRBJ1-4
ATSRDRGRNYGYT	TRBV15	TRBJ1-2
SVVRGPNSPLH	TRBV29-1	TRBJ1-6
ASSLAPSYEQY	TRBV5-4	TRBJ2-7
ASSWSGGTDTQY	TRBV27	TRBJ2-3
ASRPTGLRNTIY	TRBV6-5	TRBJ1-3
ASSEGGQYEQY	TRBV6-1	TRBJ2-7
ASSLVPGEAGEQY	TRBV7-2	TRBJ2-7
ASSEQGPEKLF	TRBV7-2	TRBJ1-4
ASSLDLGGAYEQY	TRBV7-2	TRBJ2-7
ASSKGASGAFEQF	TRBV7-2	TRBJ2-1
ASSLSPGPETQY	TRBV7-2	TRBJ2-5
ASSEGLGNREQY	TRBV5-1	TRBJ2-7
ASSRGLVTDTQY	TRBV7-6	TRBJ2-3
ASSNPGGRVYGYT	TRBV6-1	TRBJ1-2
ASSLVGNTEAF	TRBV11-3	TRBJ1-1
TSIKGYTAYEQY	TRBV1	TRBJ2-7